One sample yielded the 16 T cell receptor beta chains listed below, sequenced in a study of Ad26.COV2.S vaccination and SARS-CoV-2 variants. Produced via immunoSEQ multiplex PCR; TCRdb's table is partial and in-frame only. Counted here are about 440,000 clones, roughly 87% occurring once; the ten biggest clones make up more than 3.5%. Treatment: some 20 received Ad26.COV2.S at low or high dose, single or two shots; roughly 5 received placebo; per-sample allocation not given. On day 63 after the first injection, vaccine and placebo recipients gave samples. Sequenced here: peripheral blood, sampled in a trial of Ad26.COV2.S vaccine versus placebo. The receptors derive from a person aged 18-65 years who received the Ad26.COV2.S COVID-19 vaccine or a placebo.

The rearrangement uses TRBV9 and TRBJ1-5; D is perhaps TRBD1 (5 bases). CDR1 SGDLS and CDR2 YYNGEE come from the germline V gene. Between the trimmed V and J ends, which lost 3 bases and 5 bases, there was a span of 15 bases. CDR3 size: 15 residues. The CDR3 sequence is CASSAEDRGDQPQHF. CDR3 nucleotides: TGTGCCAGCAGCGCTGAAGACAGAGGAGATCAGCCCCAGCATTTT.

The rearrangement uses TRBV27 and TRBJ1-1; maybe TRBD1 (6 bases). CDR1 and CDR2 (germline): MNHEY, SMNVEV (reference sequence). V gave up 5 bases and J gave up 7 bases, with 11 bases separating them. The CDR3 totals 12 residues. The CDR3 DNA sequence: TGTGCCAGCAGTGTCCCGACAGGTGAAGCTTTCTTT. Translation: CASSVPTGEAFF.

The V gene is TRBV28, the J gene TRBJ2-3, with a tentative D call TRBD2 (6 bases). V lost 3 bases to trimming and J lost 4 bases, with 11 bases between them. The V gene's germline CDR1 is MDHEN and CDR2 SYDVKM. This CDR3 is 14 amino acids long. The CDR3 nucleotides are TGTGCCAGCAGTTTGGGAGGAGAGCCAGATACGCAGTATTTT. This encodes CASSLGGEPDTQYF.

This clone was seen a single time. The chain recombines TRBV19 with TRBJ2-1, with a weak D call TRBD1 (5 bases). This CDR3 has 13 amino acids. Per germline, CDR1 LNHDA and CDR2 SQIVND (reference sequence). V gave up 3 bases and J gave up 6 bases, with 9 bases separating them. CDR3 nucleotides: TGTGCCAGTAGTATGGGGCCGCGCAATGAGCAGTTCTTC. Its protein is CASSMGPRNEQFF.

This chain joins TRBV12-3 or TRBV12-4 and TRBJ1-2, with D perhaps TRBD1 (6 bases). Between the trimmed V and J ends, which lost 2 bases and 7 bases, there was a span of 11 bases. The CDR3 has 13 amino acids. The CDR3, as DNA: TGTGCCAGCAGTTTATCAGGGGTCCCTGGCTACACCTTC. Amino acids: CASSLSGVPGYTF.

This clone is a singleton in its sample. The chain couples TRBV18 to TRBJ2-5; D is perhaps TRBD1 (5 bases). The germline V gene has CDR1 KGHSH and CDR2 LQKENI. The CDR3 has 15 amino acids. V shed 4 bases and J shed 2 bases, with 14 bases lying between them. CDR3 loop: CASSQSSGAQETQYF. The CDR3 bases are TGTGCCAGCTCACAATCGTCTGGGGCGCAAGAGACCCAGTACTTC. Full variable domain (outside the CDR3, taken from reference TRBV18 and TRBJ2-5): NAGVMQNPRHLVRRRGQEARLRCSPMKGHSHVYWYRQLPEEGLKFMVYLQKENIIDESGMPKERFSAEFPKEGPSILRIQQVVRGDSAAYFCASSQSSGAQETQYFGPGTRLLVL.

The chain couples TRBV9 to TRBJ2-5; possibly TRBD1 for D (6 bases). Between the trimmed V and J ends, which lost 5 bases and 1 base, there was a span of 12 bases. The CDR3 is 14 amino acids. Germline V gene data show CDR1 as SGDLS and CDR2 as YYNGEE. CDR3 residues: CASSPQGSQETQYF. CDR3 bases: TGTGCCAGCAGTCCCCAGGGGTCCCAAGAGACCCAGTACTTC.

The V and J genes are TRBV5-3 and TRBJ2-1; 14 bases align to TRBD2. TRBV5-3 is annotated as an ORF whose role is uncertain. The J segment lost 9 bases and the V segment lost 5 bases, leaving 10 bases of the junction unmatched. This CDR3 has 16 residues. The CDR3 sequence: CARRAPGLAGAVEQFF. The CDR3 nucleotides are TGTGCCAGAAGGGCTCCGGGACTAGCGGGAGCGGTTGAGCAGTTCTTC.

CDR3: CASRRLGNMNTEAFF. CDR3 nucleotides: TGTGCCAGCAGACGCCTCGGGAACATGAACACTGAAGCTTTCTTT. V is TRBV21-1 and J is TRBJ1-1. TRBV21-1 is a recognized pseudogene. The CDR3 length is 15 residues.

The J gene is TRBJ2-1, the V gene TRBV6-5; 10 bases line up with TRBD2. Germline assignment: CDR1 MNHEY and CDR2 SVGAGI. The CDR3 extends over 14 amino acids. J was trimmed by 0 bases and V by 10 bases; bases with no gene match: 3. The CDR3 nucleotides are TGTGCCACCCGGACTAGCGGCTCCTACAATGAGCAGTTCTTC. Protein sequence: CATRTSGSYNEQFF.

CDR3 bases: TGTGCCAGCAGTTACTCATTGGGAAACTATGGCTACACCTTC. It translates to CASSYSLGNYGYTF. The V call is TRBV6-5, the J call TRBJ1-2; D is uncertain. Germline CDR1 MNHEY, CDR2 SVGAGI. This CDR3 contains 14 residues. Trimming cost V 0 bases and J 2 bases, with 7 bases left between them.

The CDR3 sequence is CASNLRDHEQYF. The CDR3 DNA follows: TGTGCCAGCAACCTGAGGGACCACGAGCAGTACTTC. V is TRBV12-3 or TRBV12-4 and J is TRBJ2-7, with D perhaps matching TRBD1 or TRBD2 (5 bases each). The CDR3 is made up of 12 amino acids. Trimming removed 7 bases from V and 5 bases from J, with 12 bases in between.

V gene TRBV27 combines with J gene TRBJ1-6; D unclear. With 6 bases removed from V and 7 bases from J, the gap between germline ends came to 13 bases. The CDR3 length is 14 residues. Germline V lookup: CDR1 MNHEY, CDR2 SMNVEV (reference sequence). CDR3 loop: CASRVVADNSPLHF. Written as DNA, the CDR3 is TGTGCCAGCAGGGTTGTGGCAGACAATTCACCCCTCCACTTT.

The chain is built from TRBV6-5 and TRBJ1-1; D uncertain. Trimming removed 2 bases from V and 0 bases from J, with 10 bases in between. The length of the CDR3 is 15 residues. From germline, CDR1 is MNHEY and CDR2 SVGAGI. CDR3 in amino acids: CASSYEGTLNTEAFF. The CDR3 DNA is TGTGCCAGCAGTTACGAGGGTACTCTGAACACTGAAGCTTTCTTT.

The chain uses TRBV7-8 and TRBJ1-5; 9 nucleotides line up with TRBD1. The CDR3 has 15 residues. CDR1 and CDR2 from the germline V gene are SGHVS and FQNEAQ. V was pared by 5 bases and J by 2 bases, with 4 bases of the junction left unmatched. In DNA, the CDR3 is TGTGCCAGCAGCACGGGACAGGGAGGCAATCAGCCCCAGCATTTT. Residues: CASSTGQGGNQPQHF.

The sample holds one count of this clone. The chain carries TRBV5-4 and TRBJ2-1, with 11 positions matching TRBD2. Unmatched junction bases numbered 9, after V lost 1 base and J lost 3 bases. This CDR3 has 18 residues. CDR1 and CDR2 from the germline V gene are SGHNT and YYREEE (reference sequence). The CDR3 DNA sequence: TGTGCCAGCAGCTTGTCCCGACTAGCGGGACTTTACTACAATGAGCAGTTCTTC. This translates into CASSLSRLAGLYYNEQFF.